This T cell receptor (beta chain) was sequenced during a study of Graves' ophthalmopathy and Graves' hyperthyroidism. In the study overall: Being free of ophthalmopathy for 18 months of follow-up defined stable hyperthyroidism. Notes on the study in general: A classifier, a 13-signature model, separated ophthalmopathy from stable hyperthyroidism with nearly 90% sensitivity and around 80% specificity. Also, most clonotypes expanded in the thyroid above 0.001 frequency appeared in blood.

The hyperthyroidism patients, aged 18 to 65, had been newly diagnosed, with under 2 months' duration. Beta-chain TCR CDR3 regions were amplified from RNA transcripts. The workflow started with a first-round RT-PCR run with HTBI primers and then moved on to a second-round multiplex PCR. TCRdb reprocessed the multiplex PCR reads with MiXCR, giving one entry per CDR3 protein. The sample gives 500,000 to 700,000 distinct CDR3 sequences, under 45% of which show up once; about 4% is in the top ten. A remark on this clonotype: The antigen remains unidentified. One end of the junction varies from germline; a read error may be responsible.

The CDR3 is 15 residues long. The sample was peripheral blood or thyroid tissue (not recorded which). The source of this sequence is an adult man with Graves' hyperthyroidism. The V gene is TRBV12-3 or TRBV12-4, the J gene TRBJ2-7; the match to TRBD1 covers 8 bases. In DNA, the CDR3 is TGTGCCAGCAGGGAGGCCGGGACAGGCCACTACGGGCAGTACTTC. This encodes CASREAGTGHYGQYF.